Presented here are 27 T cell receptor beta chains from one specimen sequenced in a study of T cell responses to AZD1222 COVID-19 vaccine. Using immunoSEQ multiplex PCR, the repertoire was profiled, and TCRdb retains in-frame clones only, with some absent. The sample lists some 150,000 clones; more than 85% were seen once. The specimen was peripheral blood, collected 28 days after the second AZD1222 dose. The source is an adult who received the AZD1222 COVID-19 vaccine.

V gene TRBV10-3 combines with J gene TRBJ1-1; D perhaps matches TRBD1 (5 bases). V was trimmed by 6 bases and J by 4 bases, leaving 15 bases between them. The CDR3 has 14 amino acids. CDR1 ENHRY and CDR2 SYGVKD come from the germline V gene. Here the CDR3 reads CAIRGAGSVTEAFF. CDR3 nucleotide sequence: TGTGCCATCAGAGGGGCAGGGTCCGTCACTGAAGCTTTCTTT.

This clone appeared once. The chain recombines TRBV6-5 with TRBJ1-1; tentatively, D is TRBD1 (5 bases). Trimming left V 2 bases short and J 3 bases short, with 10 bases between. The CDR3 spans 14 residues. CDR1 and CDR2 from the germline V gene are MNHEY and SVGAGI. The CDR3 region has the DNA TGTGCCAGCAGTTACATGGGGCGATACACTGAAGCTTTCTTT. As protein: CASSYMGRYTEAFF.

The chain employs TRBV18 and TRBJ1-3; tentative D call: TRBD1 (6 bases). The CDR3 is 18 amino acids. Trimming stripped 0 bases from V and 0 bases from J, with 15 bases between. Germline values: CDR1 KGHSH, CDR2 LQKENI. The CDR3 loop reads CASSPPSVTGPSGNTIYF. CDR3 nucleotides: TGTGCCAGCTCACCACCGTCAGTTACAGGGCCCTCTGGAAACACCATATATTTT.

This chain joins TRBV5-1 and TRBJ2-5, with 8 bases lining up with TRBD1. CDR1 SGHRS and CDR2 YFSETQ come from the germline V gene. With 6 bases clipped from V and 4 bases from J, the junction kept 8 bases outside the gene matches. The CDR3 is made up of 14 amino acids. The CDR3 DNA is TGCGCCAGCAAAGCGCAGGGGGCCGGAGAGACCCAGTACTTC. It codes for CASKAQGAGETQYF.

This clone was detected once. The chain links TRBV19 to TRBJ1-5, with 8 bases fitting TRBD1. CDR1 and CDR2 (germline): LNHDA, SQIVND (reference sequence). CDR3 length equals 15 residues. The V segment lost 4 bases and the J segment 2 bases; nucleotides outside the gene matches: 4. CDR3 nucleotides: TGTGCCAGTAGTACCCAGGGGGCCGGCAATCAGCCCCAGCATTTT. It specifies CASSTQGAGNQPQHF.

The sample holds one count of this clone. The V gene is TRBV7-9, the J gene TRBJ1-5; D remains ambiguous. Germline V CDR1 and CDR2: SEHNR, FQNEAQ (reference sequence). The CDR3 length is 14 residues. Deletions cut 1 base from V and 2 bases from J, with 6 bases between. This chain's CDR3 is CASSLGQGNQPQHF. The CDR3 DNA sequence: TGTGCCAGCAGCTTAGGGCAGGGCAATCAGCCCCAGCATTTT.

The V call is TRBV27, the J call TRBJ2-7; 11 bases fit TRBD2. Germline loops: CDR1 MNHEY, CDR2 SMNVEV (reference sequence). This CDR3 is built from 16 residues. V shed 3 bases, J shed 6 bases, and the junction held 10 bases outside the gene matches. CDR3: CASSFSGRAFDFEQYF. The DNA of the CDR3 is TGTGCCAGCAGTTTTAGCGGGAGGGCATTTGATTTCGAGCAGTACTTC.

This clone has just a few counts. CDR3 bases: TGTGCCAGCAGCATAACTAGCGGGGGGAGCTCTGGGGCCAACGTCCTGACTTTC. Encoded protein: CASSITSGGSSGANVLTF. The J gene is TRBJ2-6, the V gene TRBV9; TRBD2 matches at 12 bases. Germline values: CDR1 SGDLS, CDR2 YYNGEE. Germline trimming cut 4 bases from V and 0 bases from J; bases unmatched to any gene: 5. The CDR3 spans 18 residues.

This chain connects TRBV30 to TRBJ1-1; no definite D call. V was shortened by 0 bases and J by 4 bases, with 9 bases between the two germline ends. The CDR3 runs 13 residues. CDR1 and CDR2 from the germline V gene are GTSNPN and SVGIG (reference sequence). The CDR3 bases are TGTGCCTGGAGTGTAAGAGGGAGCACTGAAGCTTTCTTT. Translated: CAWSVRGSTEAFF. Complete variable domain (other parts from reference TRBV30 and TRBJ1-1): SQTIHQWPATLVQPVGSPLSLECTVEGTSNPNLYWYRQAAGRGLQLLFYSVGIGQISSEVPQNLSASRPQDRQFILSSKKLLLSDSGFYLCAWSVRGSTEAFFGQGTRLTVV.

This rearrangement joins TRBV7-8 to TRBJ2-7; 10 bases are a match to TRBD2. The junction had 17 bases not matched to a gene; V was cut back by 0 bases and J by 3 bases. The germline V gene has CDR1 SGHVS and CDR2 FQNEAQ. CDR3 length: 20 amino acids. The CDR3 region is CASSLALGLASGSPIYEQYF. The CDR3 DNA follows: TGTGCCAGCAGCTTAGCGCTTGGTTTGGCTAGCGGGAGCCCAATCTACGAGCAGTACTTC.

The chain links TRBV4-1 to TRBJ1-6; D call uncertain. V lost 0 bases to trimming and J lost 7 bases, with 10 bases between them. The germline V gene encodes CDR1 MGHRA and CDR2 YSYEKL. This CDR3 comprises 15 residues. CDR3 sequence reads: CASSQDWPPNSPLHF. CDR3 in DNA: TGCGCCAGCAGCCAAGATTGGCCCCCGAATTCACCCCTCCACTTT.

The rearrangement uses TRBV5-1 and TRBJ1-3, with a weak D call TRBD1 (5 bases). Trimming cost V 1 base and J 2 bases, with 7 bases left between them. The germline CDR1 and CDR2 sequences are SGHRS and YFSETQ. The CDR3 covers 14 residues. CDR3 in amino acids: CASSLTGAGNTIYF. The CDR3 bases are TGCGCCAGCAGCTTGACAGGTGCTGGAAACACCATATATTTT.

This clone appeared a single time. The CDR3 bases are TGTGCCAGCAGCTCCAGTGGGACGCAGACCGGGGAGCTGTTTTTT. This gives the protein CASSSSGTQTGELFF. The chain joins TRBV11-3 to TRBJ2-2; tentatively, D is TRBD1 or TRBD2 (5 bases each). Looked up from germline, CDR1 is SGHNT and CDR2 is YENEEA. The ends were cut back, 4 bases at V and 5 bases at J, with 14 bases in the middle. The CDR3 spans 15 residues. Full variable domain (missing parts from reference TRBV11-3 and TRBJ2-2): EAGVVQSPRYKIIEKKQPVAFWCNPISGHNTLYWYLQNLGQGPELLIRYENEEAVDDSQLPKDRFSAERLKGVDSTLKIQPAELGDSAVYLCASSSSGTQTGELFFGEGSRLTVL.

This chain joins TRBV29-1 and TRBJ2-7, with D hard to call. V was pared by 6 bases and J by 2 bases, with 14 bases between. Germline CDR1 and CDR2: SQVTM and ANQGSEA. The CDR3 has 13 amino acids. Here the CDR3 reads CSVGLRQTYEQYF. DNA for the CDR3: TGCAGCGTCGGATTGCGGCAGACCTACGAGCAGTACTTC.

This chain uses TRBV14 with TRBJ1-2; D might be TRBD1 (5 bases). The CDR3 totals 17 residues. Trimming shortened V by 4 bases and J by 5 bases, and 23 bases separated the two germline ends. Per germline, CDR1 SGHDN and CDR2 FVKESK. CDR3 sequence (DNA): TGTGCCAGCAGCCGGGACCCGGGTCCTAGAGGACGGTATGGCTACACCTTC. Protein sequence: CASSRDPGPRGRYGYTF.

The rearrangement uses TRBV5-1 and TRBJ1-6; D remains ambiguous. This CDR3 has 13 amino acids. CDR1 SGHRS and CDR2 YFSETQ come from the germline V gene. Trimming cost V 2 bases and J 10 bases, with 10 bases left between them. The chain's CDR3 is CASSLAGRSPLHF. Written as DNA, the CDR3 is TGCGCCAGCAGCTTAGCTGGCCGCTCACCCCTCCACTTT.

The V and J genes are TRBV30 and TRBJ2-1; no clear D gene. V gave up 6 bases and J gave up 10 bases, with 13 bases separating them. Germline V CDR1 and CDR2: GTSNPN, SVGIG (reference sequence). The CDR3 length is 11 residues. Written as DNA, the CDR3 is TGTGCCTGCGCCGGCGGCGGAGAGCAGTTCTTC. This codes for CACAGGGEQFF.

The CDR3 bases are TGTGCCAGCACCGTTTCTGGGTTACGGACAGATACGCAGTATTTT. Amino acids: CASTVSGLRTDTQYF. The chain uses TRBV11-1 and TRBJ2-3; D unclear. Per germline, CDR1 SGHAT and CDR2 FQDESV (reference sequence). Trimming removed 7 bases from V and 3 bases from J, with 17 bases in between. This CDR3 is built from 15 residues.

This rearrangement joins TRBV29-1 to TRBJ1-1; the match to TRBD1 covers 8 bases. In germline, CDR1 is SQVTM, CDR2 ANQGSEA. The CDR3 is made up of 12 amino acids. V lost 6 bases to trimming and J lost 4 bases; unmatched junction nucleotides: 4. The CDR3 loop reads CSVRQGATEAFF. Here the CDR3 DNA reads TGCAGCGTCCGCCAGGGGGCCACTGAAGCTTTCTTT. Filled out from reference TRBV29-1 and TRBJ1-1, the complete variable domain reads SAVISQKPSRDICQRGTSLTIQCQVDSQVTMMFWYRQQPGQSLTLIATANQGSEATYESGFVIDKFPISRPNLTFSTLTVSNMSPEDSSIYLCSVRQGATEAFFGQGTRLTVV.

The chain carries TRBV28 and TRBJ1-1; D not certain. The CDR3 runs 13 residues. Germline CDR1 and CDR2: MDHEN and SYDVKM. The V end was cut by 2 bases, the J end by 5 bases, with 9 bases between. The CDR3: CASSLMGSTEAFF. In DNA, the CDR3 is TGTGCCAGCAGTTTAATGGGGAGTACTGAAGCTTTCTTT.

The chain is built from TRBV28 and TRBJ2-4; 12 positions match TRBD2. V dropped 5 bases and J dropped 0; count of bases not matched to a gene: 17. Germline V lookup: CDR1 MDHEN, CDR2 SYDVKM. CDR3 length: 21 residues. In DNA, the CDR3 is TGTGCCAGCAGTCCTCTAGGACTAGCGGGAAGGCCTTCCGGAGCCAAAAACATTCAGTACTTC. This gives the protein CASSPLGLAGRPSGAKNIQYF.

V gene TRBV10-3 combines with J gene TRBJ2-1; 7 positions agree with TRBD2. This CDR3 contains 14 residues. Unmatched junction bases numbered 9, after V lost 3 bases and J lost 10 bases. Germline V gives CDR1 ENHRY, CDR2 SYGVKD. The CDR3 spells CAISDRWTSTEQFF. For the CDR3, the DNA is TGTGCCATCAGTGACCGGTGGACTAGTACGGAGCAGTTCTTC.

The chain couples TRBV29-1 to TRBJ1-1; D is possibly TRBD1 (5 bases). Germline V gene sequence: CDR1 SQVTM, CDR2 ANQGSEA. The ends were cut back, 4 bases at V and 2 bases at J, with 17 bases in the middle. The CDR3 is made up of 15 amino acids. The DNA for the CDR3 is TGCAGCGTTGGTTTTAGGGGCACAACCAACACTGAAGCTTTCTTT. Translated, it gives CSVGFRGTTNTEAFF.

This sequence joins TRBV24-1 and TRBJ2-7; 9 bases line up with TRBD1. The junction had 6 bases not matched to a gene; V was cut back by 4 bases and J by 3 bases. CDR3 length: 15 residues. Germline V gene data show CDR1 as KGHDR and CDR2 as SFDVKD. The CDR3 sequence is CATSDSGQGDYEQYF. CDR3 coding DNA: TGTGCCACCAGTGACTCGGGACAGGGAGACTACGAGCAGTACTTC.

The chain carries TRBV7-3 and TRBJ2-7; 7 bases match TRBD1. V shed 2 bases and J 4 bases; nucleotides not matched to a gene: 5. Germline-derived CDR1 and CDR2 are SGHTA and FQGTGA. This CDR3 contains 14 residues. The CDR3 is CASSLGGRGYEQYF. In nucleotides, the CDR3 is TGTGCCAGCAGCTTAGGTGGCAGGGGGTACGAGCAGTACTTC. Looking up the rest from reference TRBV7-3 and TRBJ2-7 gives the full variable domain: GAGVSQTPSNKVTEKGKYVELRCDPISGHTALYWYRQSLGQGPEFLIYFQGTGAADDSGLPNDRFFAVRPEGSVSTLKIQRTERGDSAVYLCASSLGGRGYEQYFGPGTRLTVT.

The chain is built from TRBV15 and TRBJ2-7; no clear D. Trimming took 8 bases from V and 4 from J, leaving 18 bases between them. CDR1 LNHNV and CDR2 YYDKDF come from the germline V gene (reference sequence). The CDR3 consists of 14 residues. CDR3 in amino acids: CATSSGPSSYEQYF. The DNA for the CDR3 is TGTGCCACCTCATCCGGGCCCTCCTCGTACGAGCAGTACTTC.

The chain joins TRBV19 to TRBJ2-7; TRBD2 matches at 7 bases. The V gene's germline CDR1 is LNHDA and CDR2 SQIVND (reference sequence). The CDR3 is 14 residues long. V lost 5 bases, J lost 5 bases, and 9 bases stayed unmatched. The CDR3 DNA reads as TGTGCCAGTAGTTTCCAAGCGGGACTCAACGAGCAGTACTTC. It yields the protein CASSFQAGLNEQYF.